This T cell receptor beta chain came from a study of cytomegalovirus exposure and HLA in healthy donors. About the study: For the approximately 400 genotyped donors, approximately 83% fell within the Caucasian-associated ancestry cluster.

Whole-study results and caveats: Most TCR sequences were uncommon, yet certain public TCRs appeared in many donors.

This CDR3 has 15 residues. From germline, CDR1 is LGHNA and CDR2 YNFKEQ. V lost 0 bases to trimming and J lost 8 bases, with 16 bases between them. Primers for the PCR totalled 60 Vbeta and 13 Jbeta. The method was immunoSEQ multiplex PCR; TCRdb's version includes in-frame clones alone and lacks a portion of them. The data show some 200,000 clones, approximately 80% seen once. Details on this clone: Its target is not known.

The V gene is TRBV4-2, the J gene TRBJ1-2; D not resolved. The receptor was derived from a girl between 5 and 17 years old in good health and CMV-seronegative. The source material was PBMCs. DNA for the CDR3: TGTGCCAGCAGCCAAGATCGTCCTCGGAGGGTCGGCTACACCTTC. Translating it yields CASSQDRPRRVGYTF.